One T cell receptor (beta chain) is described in this entry. TCRdb re-called the 5' RACE reads with MiXCR, one entry per CDR3 protein. The repertoire holds fewer than 250,000 distinct CDR3 sequences, with 10% to 13% as singletons. The sample belongs to a study of T-cell memory formation after mild COVID-19. The CDR3 covers 15 residues. In germline, CDR1 is SGHRS, CDR2 YFSETQ. Deletions cut 5 bases from V and 2 bases from J, with 16 bases between. The specimen sequenced was PBMCs or a T cell subset sorted from them (not recorded which). This rearrangement joins TRBV5-1 to TRBJ2-5; weak D call: TRBD2 (7 bases). The TCR sequence derives from a man younger than 35 who had mild COVID-19 (a few samples of this study predate the infection). Cell type and time point are not known. CDR3 coding DNA: TGCGCCAGCAGGAGGGGGGGACAAATACAAGAGACCCAGTACTTC. Translating gives CASRRGGQIQETQYF.